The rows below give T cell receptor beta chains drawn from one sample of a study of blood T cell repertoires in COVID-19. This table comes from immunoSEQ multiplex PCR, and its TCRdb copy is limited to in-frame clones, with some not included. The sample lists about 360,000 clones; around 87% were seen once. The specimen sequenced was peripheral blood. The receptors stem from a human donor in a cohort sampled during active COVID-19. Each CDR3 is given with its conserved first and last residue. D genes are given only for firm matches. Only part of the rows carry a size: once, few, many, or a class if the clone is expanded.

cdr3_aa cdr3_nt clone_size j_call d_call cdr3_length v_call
CASSARTGGYGYTF TGTGCCAGCAGCGCCAGGACAGGGGGCTATGGCTACACCTTC NA TRBJ1-2 TRBD1 14 TRBV9
CASRRKAGGNTGELFF TGTGCCAGCAGGAGAAAAGCGGGGGGGAACACCGGGGAGCTGTTTTTT NA TRBJ2-2 TRBD2 16 TRBV7-9
CASRRSGGADTQYF TGCGCCAGCAGGAGGAGCGGGGGGGCAGATACGCAGTATTTT NA TRBJ2-3 TRBD2 14 TRBV5-1
CASSQEAVSSNYGYTF TGTGCCAGCAGCCAAGAGGCTGTCAGTTCGAACTATGGCTACACCTTC NA TRBJ1-2 NA 16 TRBV3-1/TRBV3-2
CASSSRRDGWENIQYF TGCGCCAGCAGCTCACGAAGGGATGGCTGGGAGAACATTCAGTACTTC NA TRBJ2-4 NA 16 TRBV5-1
CASSPLRGEGSYEQYF TGTGCCAGCTCACCTTTACGCGGGGAGGGCAGCTACGAGCAGTACTTC NA TRBJ2-7 TRBD2 16 TRBV18
CASRDRGLSNQPQHF TGTGCCAGCAGGGACAGGGGTTTAAGCAATCAGCCCCAGCATTTT NA TRBJ1-5 TRBD1 15 TRBV6-5
CASSPQGQMNTEAFF TGTGCCAGCTCACCACAGGGACAGATGAACACTGAAGCTTTCTTT once TRBJ1-1 TRBD1 15 TRBV18
CASSPPDRAGYTF TGTGCCAGTAGTCCCCCGGACAGGGCTGGCTACACCTTC NA TRBJ1-2 TRBD1 13 TRBV19
CASSMAQGTYEQYF TGTGCCAGTAGTATGGCGCAGGGGACCTACGAGCAGTACTTC NA TRBJ2-7 NA 14 TRBV19
CASSTDRAADTIYF TGTGCCAGCAGTACGGACAGGGCGGCCGACACCATATATTTT NA TRBJ1-3 TRBD1 14 TRBV2
CASSLRREITDTQYF TGTGCCAGCAGCCTTCGGAGGGAGATAACAGATACGCAGTATTTT NA TRBJ2-3 NA 15 TRBV3-1/TRBV3-2
CASSALASGRFGYEQFF TGTGCCAGCAGTGCATTGGCTAGCGGGAGGTTTGGGTATGAGCAGTTCTTC NA TRBJ2-1 TRBD2 17 TRBV2
CASSPLSGQPYEQYF TGTGCCAGCAGTCCCCTTTCAGGACAGCCCTACGAGCAGTACTTC NA TRBJ2-7 NA 15 TRBV6-5
CASSELAGGRGSYEQYF TGTGCCAGCAGTGAGCTAGCGGGAGGGAGGGGATCCTACGAGCAGTACTTC NA TRBJ2-7 TRBD2 17 TRBV6-1
CASSFSSPGQGNTEAFF TGTGCCAGCAGTTTTTCTTCCCCGGGACAGGGCAACACTGAAGCTTTCTTT NA TRBJ1-1 TRBD1 17 TRBV28
CASSPGLSKGNQPQHF TGTGCCAGCAGTCCAGGGCTCAGCAAAGGCAATCAGCCCCAGCATTTT NA TRBJ1-5 NA 16 TRBV27
CASSEAPSSRSPLHF TGTGCCAGCAGTGAAGCTCCGAGCTCACGGTCACCCCTCCACTTT once TRBJ1-6 NA 15 TRBV2
CASSEAEDFYEQYF TGTGCCAGCAGTGAAGCGGAGGACTTCTACGAGCAGTACTTC NA TRBJ2-7 NA 14 TRBV6-1
CASRPSTGGWTEAFF TGTGCCAGTAGACCCTCTACAGGGGGGTGGACTGAAGCTTTCTTT NA TRBJ1-1 TRBD1 15 TRBV19
CASSYSGKGAANQPQHF TGTGCCAGCAGTTACTCGGGGAAAGGAGCAGCCAATCAGCCCCAGCATTTT once TRBJ1-5 NA 17 TRBV28
CASPHRSRWADTQYF TGTGCCAGCCCCCACCGGTCCAGGTGGGCAGATACGCAGTATTTT NA TRBJ2-3 NA 15 TRBV6-5
CASSLSTDSRGEQFF TGCGCCAGCAGCTTGTCGACGGATTCACGCGGTGAGCAGTTCTTC NA TRBJ2-1 NA 15 TRBV5-1
CASSKEVPDTLYGYTF TGTGCCAGCAGCAAAGAGGTCCCGGACACTCTCTATGGCTACACCTTC once TRBJ1-2 NA 16 TRBV21-1
CASSGTSAYNEQFF TGTGCCAGCAGTGGGACTAGCGCCTACAATGAGCAGTTCTTC NA TRBJ2-1 TRBD2 14 TRBV27
CASRERMGQVTDTQYF TGTGCCAGCAGGGAAAGGATGGGACAGGTCACAGATACGCAGTATTTT NA TRBJ2-3 TRBD1 16 TRBV7-2
CASIAGPPSYEQYF TGTGCCAGCATCGCGGGACCGCCTTCCTACGAGCAGTACTTC NA TRBJ2-7 NA 14 TRBV2
CASSLGRGNWNIQYF TGTGCCAGCAGCTTAGGCAGGGGTAATTGGAACATTCAGTACTTC NA TRBJ2-4 NA 15 TRBV7-9
CAWSGTANQPQHF TGTGCCTGGAGCGGGACAGCTAATCAGCCCCAGCATTTT NA TRBJ1-5 TRBD1 13 TRBV30
CAWSASTDQPQHF TGTGCCTGGAGTGCGTCAACGGATCAGCCCCAGCATTTT NA TRBJ1-5 NA 13 TRBV30
CAISERGARDNSPLHF TGTGCCATCAGTGAGCGGGGGGCTCGGGATAATTCACCCCTCCACTTT NA TRBJ1-6 NA 16 TRBV10-3
CASTQGEATGELFF TGTGCCAGCACCCAAGGAGAGGCAACCGGGGAGCTGTTTTTT NA TRBJ2-2 NA 14 TRBV6-5
CATSDGAYNEQFF TGTGCCACCAGTGATGGGGCATACAATGAGCAGTTCTTC NA TRBJ2-1 NA 13 TRBV24-1
CASTWAGGANYGYTF TGTGCCAGCACGTGGGCCGGGGGGGCTAACTATGGCTACACCTTC NA TRBJ1-2 NA 15 TRBV6-5
CASSQDRGEWYYEQYF TGTGCCAGCAGCCAAGACAGGGGGGAGTGGTACTACGAGCAGTACTTC few TRBJ2-7 NA 16 TRBV3-1/TRBV3-2
CASSSRDRVLSPLHF TGTGCCAGCAGCAGCCGGGACAGGGTTTTATCACCCCTCCACTTT NA TRBJ1-6 TRBD1 15 TRBV7-9
CASTRGLAENYEQYF TGTGCCAGCACCCGGGGACTAGCGGAGAACTACGAGCAGTACTTC NA TRBJ2-7 TRBD2 15 TRBV2
CASSMRNSGANVLTF TGTGCCAGTAGTATGAGAAACTCTGGGGCCAACGTCCTGACTTTC NA TRBJ2-6 NA 15 TRBV19
CASSLDRDRGHTGELFF TGTGCCAGCAGCTTAGACCGGGACAGGGGGCACACCGGGGAGCTGTTTTTT NA TRBJ2-2 TRBD1 17 TRBV11-3
CASSFRTSDEQFF TGTGCCAGCAGCTTTCGGACTAGCGATGAGCAGTTCTTC NA TRBJ2-1 TRBD2 13 TRBV7-3
CASSPPSAGEETQYF TGTGCCAGCTCACCACCTTCAGCGGGGGAAGAGACCCAGTACTTC NA TRBJ2-5 TRBD2 15 TRBV18
CASSLSGIDTQYF TGTGCCAGCAGTTTGAGCGGGATTGATACGCAGTATTTT NA TRBJ2-3 TRBD2 13 TRBV12-3/TRBV12-4
CASSSTATYEQYF TGTGCCAGCAGCTCGACAGCTACCTACGAGCAGTACTTC NA TRBJ2-7 NA 13 TRBV7-2
CAWKTGVGTDTQYF TGTGCCTGGAAAACGGGAGTAGGAACAGATACGCAGTATTTT NA TRBJ2-3 NA 14 TRBV30
CASSGFNTTGLNEKLFF TGTGCCAGCAGCGGATTTAACACGACAGGGTTAAATGAAAAACTGTTTTTT NA TRBJ1-4 TRBD1 17 TRBV6-4
CASSLAPAGEGETQYF TGCGCCAGCAGCTTGGCTCCAGCGGGAGAAGGAGAGACCCAGTACTTC NA TRBJ2-5 TRBD2 16 TRBV5-1
CASSVGPLISDTQYF TGTGCCAGCAGCGTAGGCCCCCTAATTTCAGATACGCAGTATTTT once TRBJ2-3 NA 15 TRBV9
CASSLGGTSGNEQFF TGTGCCAGCAGCTTAGGTGGGACTAGCGGGAATGAGCAGTTCTTC NA TRBJ2-1 TRBD2 15 TRBV7-6
CASSPLRATSVGNIQYF TGCGCCAGCAGCCCCCTGAGGGCGACTAGCGTTGGAAACATTCAGTACTTC NA TRBJ2-4 TRBD2 17 TRBV5-1
CASERGGSGDTQYF TGTGCCAGCGAACGGGGGGGGAGTGGGGATACGCAGTATTTT NA TRBJ2-3 TRBD2 14 TRBV6-6
CASNVDRRSASSYTF TGCGCCAGCAACGTTGACAGGCGAAGCGCTAGTAGCTACACCTTC NA TRBJ1-2 NA 15 TRBV4-1
CASGDRGDTGELFF TGTGCCAGTGGGGACAGGGGGGACACCGGGGAGCTGTTTTTT NA TRBJ2-2 TRBD1 14 TRBV19
CASSSLGRREQETQYF TGTGCCAGCAGCTCACTCGGTCGTAGGGAGCAAGAGACCCAGTACTTC NA TRBJ2-5 NA 16 TRBV5-6
CASSLERTSGNNEQFF TGTGCCAGCAGCTTGGAGAGGACTAGCGGTAACAATGAGCAGTTCTTC NA TRBJ2-1 TRBD2 16 TRBV5-4
CASSPGTSGYEQYF TGTGCCAGCAGCCCCGGGACTAGCGGGTACGAGCAGTACTTC few TRBJ2-7 TRBD2 14 TRBV13